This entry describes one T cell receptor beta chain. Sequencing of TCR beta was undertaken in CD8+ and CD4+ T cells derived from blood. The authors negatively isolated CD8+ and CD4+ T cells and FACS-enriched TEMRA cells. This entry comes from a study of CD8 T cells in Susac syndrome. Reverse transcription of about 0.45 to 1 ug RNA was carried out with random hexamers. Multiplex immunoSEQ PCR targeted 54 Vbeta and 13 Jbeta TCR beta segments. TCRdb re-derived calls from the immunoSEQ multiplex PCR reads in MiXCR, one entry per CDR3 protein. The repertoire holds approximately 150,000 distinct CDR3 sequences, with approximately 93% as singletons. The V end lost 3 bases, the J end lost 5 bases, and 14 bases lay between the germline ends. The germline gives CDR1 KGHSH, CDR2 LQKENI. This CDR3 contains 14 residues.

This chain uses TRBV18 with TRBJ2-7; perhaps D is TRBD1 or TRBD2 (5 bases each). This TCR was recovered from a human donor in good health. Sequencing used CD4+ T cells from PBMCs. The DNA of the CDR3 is TGTGCCAGCTCACCTCCGGGACCCAGCCACGAGCAGTACTTC. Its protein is CASSPPGPSHEQYF.